Presented here are 4 T cell receptor beta chains from one specimen sequenced in a study of Tregs in tolerant kidney transplant recipients. Recipients received nonmyeloablative bone marrow transplants from related graft donors, with transient mixed chimerism. Sequencing was performed with immunoSEQ multiplex PCR; in TCRdb, only in-frame clones are kept and a portion is missing. The sample contains approximately 50,000 clones, about nine tenths of which appear only once. The source material was CD8+ T cells from blood (PBMCs), sampled 24 months after the transplant. Source of these receptors: a human patient who received a combined kidney and bone marrow transplant. These T cells may partly come from the graft donor.

This chain uses TRBV11-2 with TRBJ2-1, with 7 bases matching TRBD2. V lost 1 base, J lost 3 bases, and 3 bases stayed unmatched. CDR3 length equals 15 residues. Germline V gene lookup returns CDR1 SGHAT and CDR2 FQNNGV. The CDR3 loop is CASSLGTSVYNEQFF. DNA for the CDR3: TGTGCCAGCAGCTTAGGAACTAGCGTCTACAATGAGCAGTTCTTC.

The chain has TRBV7-9 and TRBJ2-3; the match to TRBD2 covers 8 bases. Germline values: CDR1 SEHNR, CDR2 FQNEAQ (reference sequence). CDR3 length: 18 amino acids. V lost 5 bases and J lost 1; bases outside the gene matches: 14. This CDR3 is CASSPDERGPRGTDTQYF. CDR3 nucleotide sequence: TGTGCCAGCAGCCCCGACGAGCGGGGGCCCCGGGGCACAGATACGCAGTATTTT.

The chain employs TRBV9 and TRBJ2-5; TRBD2 is a possible D gene (7 bases). Germline lookup yields CDR1 SGDLS and CDR2 YYNGEE. CDR3 length equals 16 residues. Trimming cost V 0 bases and J 2 bases, with 14 bases left between them. The CDR3: CASSVGGGALQETQYF. The CDR3 DNA reads as TGTGCCAGCAGCGTAGGAGGGGGGGCGCTACAAGAGACCCAGTACTTC.

The chain combines TRBV7-3 with TRBJ2-1; perhaps TRBD1 as D (6 bases). Trimming stripped 3 bases from V and 0 bases from J, with 9 bases between. CDR1 and CDR2 (germline): SGHTA, FQGTGA. The CDR3 has 15 amino acids. Here the CDR3 reads CASSLDSSSYNEQFF. Here the CDR3 DNA reads TGTGCCAGCAGCTTGGACAGCAGCTCCTACAATGAGCAGTTCTTC.